This TCR beta chain emerged from a study of graft-versus-host responses after intestinal transplantation. Study-wide background: All recipients were given anti-thymocyte globulin induction, and tacrolimus and steroids were then administered for roughly 3 years.

Points on this clone: Its antigen is not known.

V shed 2 bases, J shed 5 bases, and the junction held 8 bases outside the gene matches. CDR1 is MNHNS, CDR2 SASEGT, per germline. The CDR3 runs 15 residues. Study conclusions and caveats: Declines in HvG clones occurring early post-transplant were associated with peak circulating GvH clone levels.

Here immunoSEQ multiplex PCR was the method, and the copy in TCRdb shows in-frame clones only, minus some. Of about 99,000 clones listed, 80% to 95% are singletons. J is TRBJ2-7 and V is TRBV6-1; the match to TRBD1 covers 8 bases. This receptor was identified in a human donor who received an intestinal transplant. The source material was unstimulated CD8+ T cells sorted from spleen or lymph node cells, sampled before intestinal transplant. CDR3 coding DNA: TGTGCCAGCAGTGAATCCCGGACAGGGTTCGACGAGCAGTACTTC. It encodes CASSESRTGFDEQYF.